Below, 3 T cell receptor beta chains from the same sample are listed, as sequenced in a study of Ad26.COV2.S vaccination and SARS-CoV-2 variants. Profiling relied on immunoSEQ multiplex PCR, and the TCRdb table lists in-frame clones only, not all of them. The table lists about 280,000 clones, more than 70% of them singletons, with less than 3.5% in the top ten. Treatment reported: around 19 received Ad26.COV2.S at low or high dose, single or two shots; 5 received placebo; per-sample allocation not given. Specimens were obtained on day 63 following the first vaccine or placebo injection. The sample here was peripheral blood, taken in a trial of Ad26.COV2.S vaccine versus placebo. These receptors were obtained from a person aged 18-60 years who received the Ad26.COV2.S COVID-19 vaccine or a placebo.

The chain recombines TRBV2 with TRBJ2-2; possible D gene TRBD1, 5 bases. Germline-derived CDR1 and CDR2 are SNHLY and FYNNEI. The ends were cut back, 9 bases at V and 4 bases at J, with 15 bases in the middle. This CDR3 region has 14 residues. In nucleotides, the CDR3 is TGTGCCAGTCAAAGGGGCGGTAGCACCGGGGAGCTGTTTTTT. It translates to CASQRGGSTGELFF.

The V call is TRBV2, the J call TRBJ2-3; D gene uncertain. CDR1 SNHLY and CDR2 FYNNEI come from the germline V gene. The CDR3 sequence is 16 residues long. V was shortened by 10 bases and J by 1 base, with 21 bases between the two germline ends. The CDR3 region has the DNA TGTGCCACTACGCGAGTAGGTCGTGGTGGCACAGATACGCAGTATTTT. It yields the protein CATTRVGRGGTDTQYF.

The genes are TRBV5-6 and TRBJ1-1; D may be TRBD1 (5 bases). This CDR3 is built from 12 residues. Trimming removed 3 bases from V and 4 bases from J, with 7 bases in between. Germline V CDR1 and CDR2: SGHDT, YYEEEE. CDR3: CASSWGGTEAFF. DNA for the CDR3: TGTGCCAGCAGCTGGGGGGGCACTGAAGCTTTCTTT.